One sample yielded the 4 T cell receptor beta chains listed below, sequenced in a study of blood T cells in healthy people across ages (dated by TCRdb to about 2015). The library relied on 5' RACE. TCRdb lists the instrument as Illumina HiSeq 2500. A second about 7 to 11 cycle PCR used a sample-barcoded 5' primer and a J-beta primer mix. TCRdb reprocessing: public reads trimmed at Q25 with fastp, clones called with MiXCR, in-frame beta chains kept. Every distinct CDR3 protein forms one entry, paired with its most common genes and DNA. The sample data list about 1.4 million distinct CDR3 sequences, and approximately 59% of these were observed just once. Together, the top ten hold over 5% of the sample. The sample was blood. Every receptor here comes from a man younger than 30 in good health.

The CDR3 nucleotides are TGTGCCAGCAGTTACTCATTGGGGGTCCCTCCGAATTCACCCCTCCACTTT. Amino acid sequence: CASSYSLGVPPNSPLHF. The rearrangement uses TRBV6-6 and TRBJ1-6; a weak D match, TRBD1 (5 bases). The V and J ends lost 0 bases and 7 bases respectively, with 16 bases between them. Germline V gene data show CDR1 as MNHNY and CDR2 as SVGAGI (reference sequence). This CDR3 spans 17 amino acids.

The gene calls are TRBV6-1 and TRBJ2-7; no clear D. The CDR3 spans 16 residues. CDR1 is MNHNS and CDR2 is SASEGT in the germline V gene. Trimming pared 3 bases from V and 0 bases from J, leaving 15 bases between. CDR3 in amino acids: CASSDLYAQSSYEQYF. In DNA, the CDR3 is TGTGCCAGCAGTGACCTGTATGCTCAGAGCTCCTACGAGCAGTACTTC.

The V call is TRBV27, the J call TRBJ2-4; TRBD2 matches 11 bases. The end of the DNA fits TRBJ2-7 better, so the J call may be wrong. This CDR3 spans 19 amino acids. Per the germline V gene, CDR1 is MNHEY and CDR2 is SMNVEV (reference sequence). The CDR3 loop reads CASSLLRSLTSGSGYEQYF. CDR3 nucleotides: TGTGCCAGCAGTTTGCTGCGGAGCCTCACTAGCGGGAGTGGTTACGAGCAGTACTTC.

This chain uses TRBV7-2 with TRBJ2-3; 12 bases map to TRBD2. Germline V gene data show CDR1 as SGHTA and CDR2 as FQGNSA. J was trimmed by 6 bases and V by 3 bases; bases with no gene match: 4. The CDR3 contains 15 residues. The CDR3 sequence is CASSFLTSGGDTQYF. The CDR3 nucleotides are TGTGCCAGCAGCTTCCTGACTAGCGGGGGTGATACGCAGTATTTT.